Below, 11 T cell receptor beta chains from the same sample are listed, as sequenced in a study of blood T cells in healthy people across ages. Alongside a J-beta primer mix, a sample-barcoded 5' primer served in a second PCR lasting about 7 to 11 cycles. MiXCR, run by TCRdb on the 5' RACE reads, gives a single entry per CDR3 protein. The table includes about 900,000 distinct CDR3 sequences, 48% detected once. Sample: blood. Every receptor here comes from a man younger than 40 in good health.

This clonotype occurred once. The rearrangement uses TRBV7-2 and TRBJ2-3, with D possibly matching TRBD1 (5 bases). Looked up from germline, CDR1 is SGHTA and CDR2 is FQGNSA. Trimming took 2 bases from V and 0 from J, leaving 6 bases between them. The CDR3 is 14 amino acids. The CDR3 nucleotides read TGTGCCAGCAGCTTATACAGGAGCACAGATACGCAGTATTTT. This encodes CASSLYRSTDTQYF. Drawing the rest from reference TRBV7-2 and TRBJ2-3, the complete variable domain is GAGVSQSPSNKVTEKGKDVELRCDPISGHTALYWYRQSLGQGLEFLIYFQGNSAPDKSGLPSDRFSAERTGGSVSTLTIQRTQQEDSAVYLCASSLYRSTDTQYFGPGTRLTVL.

The chain's CDR3 is CASSDLQSRETQYF. Written as DNA, the CDR3 is TGTGCCAGCAGTGATCTACAGTCTAGGGAGACCCAGTACTTC. The chain links TRBV6-1 to TRBJ2-7; no definite D call. The better agreement between TRBJ2-5 and the DNA end casts doubt on the J call. Germline CDR1 MNHNS, CDR2 SASEGT. The CDR3 has 14 residues.

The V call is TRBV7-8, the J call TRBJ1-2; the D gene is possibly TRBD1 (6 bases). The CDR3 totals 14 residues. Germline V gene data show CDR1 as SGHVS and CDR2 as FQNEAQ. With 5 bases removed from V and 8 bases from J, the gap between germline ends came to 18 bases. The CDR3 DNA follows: TGTGCCAGCAGCCTGACACAGGGAATGCAGGGCTACACCTTC. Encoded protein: CASSLTQGMQGYTF. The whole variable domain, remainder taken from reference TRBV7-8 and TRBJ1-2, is GAGVSQSPRYKVAKRGQDVALRCDPISGHVSLFWYQQALGQGPEFLTYFQNEAQLDKSGLPSDRFFAERPEGSVSTLKIQRTQQEDSAVYLCASSLTQGMQGYTFGSGTRLTVV.

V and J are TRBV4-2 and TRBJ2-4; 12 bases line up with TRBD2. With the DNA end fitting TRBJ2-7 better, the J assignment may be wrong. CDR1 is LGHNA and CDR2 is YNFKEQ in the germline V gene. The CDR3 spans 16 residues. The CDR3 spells CASSQGSSGGAYEQYF. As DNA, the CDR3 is TGTGCCAGCAGCCAAGGGTCTAGCGGGGGGGCCTACGAGCAGTACTTC.

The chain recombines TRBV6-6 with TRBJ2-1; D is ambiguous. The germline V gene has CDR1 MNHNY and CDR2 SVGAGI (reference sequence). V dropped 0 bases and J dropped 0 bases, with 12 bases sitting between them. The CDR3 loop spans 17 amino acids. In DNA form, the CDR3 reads TGTGCCAGCAGTTACTCGATGGAGCTCAGCTCCTACAATGAGCAGTTCTTC. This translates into CASSYSMELSSYNEQFF.

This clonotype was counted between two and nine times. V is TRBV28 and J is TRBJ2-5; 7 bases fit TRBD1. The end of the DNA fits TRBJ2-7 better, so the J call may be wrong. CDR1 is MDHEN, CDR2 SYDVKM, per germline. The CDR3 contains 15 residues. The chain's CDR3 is CASSSPRQGIREQYF. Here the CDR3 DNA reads TGTGCCAGCAGCTCACCAAGACAGGGAATCCGCGAGCAGTACTTC.

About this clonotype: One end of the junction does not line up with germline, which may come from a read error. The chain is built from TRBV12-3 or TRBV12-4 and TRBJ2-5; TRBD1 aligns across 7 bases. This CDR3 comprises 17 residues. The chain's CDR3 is CACSSLRSQGVQETQYF. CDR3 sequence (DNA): TGTGCCTGCAGTTCCCTCCGCTCGCAGGGGGTCCAAGAGACCCAGTACTTC.

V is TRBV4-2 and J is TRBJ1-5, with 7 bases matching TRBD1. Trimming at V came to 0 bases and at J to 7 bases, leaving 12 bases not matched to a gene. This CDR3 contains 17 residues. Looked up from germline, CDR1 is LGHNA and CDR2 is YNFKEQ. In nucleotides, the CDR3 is TGTGCCAGCAGCCAAGAGGTAACAGGGGTATTAGGGCAGCCCCAGCATTTT. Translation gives CASSQEVTGVLGQPQHF.

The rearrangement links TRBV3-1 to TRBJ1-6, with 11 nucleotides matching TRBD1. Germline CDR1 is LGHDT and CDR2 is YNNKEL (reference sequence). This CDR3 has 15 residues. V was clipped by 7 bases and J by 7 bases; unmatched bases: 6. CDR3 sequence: CASTGQGAGNSPLHF. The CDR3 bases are TGTGCCAGCACCGGACAGGGGGCTGGGAATTCACCCCTCCACTTT.

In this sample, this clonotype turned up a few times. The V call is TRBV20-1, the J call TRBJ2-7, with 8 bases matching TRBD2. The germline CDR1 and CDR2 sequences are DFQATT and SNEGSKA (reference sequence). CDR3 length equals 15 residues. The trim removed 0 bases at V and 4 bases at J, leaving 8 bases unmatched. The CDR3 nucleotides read TGCAGTGCTAGAGACCCCCCGCGGGGGGCGTACGAGCAGTACTTC. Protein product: CSARDPPRGAYEQYF.

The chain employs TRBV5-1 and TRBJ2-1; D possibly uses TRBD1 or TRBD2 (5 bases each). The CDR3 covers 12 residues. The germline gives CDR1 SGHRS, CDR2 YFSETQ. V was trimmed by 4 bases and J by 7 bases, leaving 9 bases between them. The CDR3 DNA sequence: TGCGCCAGCAGCCGGGACGGGAATGAGCAGTTCTTC. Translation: CASSRDGNEQFF.